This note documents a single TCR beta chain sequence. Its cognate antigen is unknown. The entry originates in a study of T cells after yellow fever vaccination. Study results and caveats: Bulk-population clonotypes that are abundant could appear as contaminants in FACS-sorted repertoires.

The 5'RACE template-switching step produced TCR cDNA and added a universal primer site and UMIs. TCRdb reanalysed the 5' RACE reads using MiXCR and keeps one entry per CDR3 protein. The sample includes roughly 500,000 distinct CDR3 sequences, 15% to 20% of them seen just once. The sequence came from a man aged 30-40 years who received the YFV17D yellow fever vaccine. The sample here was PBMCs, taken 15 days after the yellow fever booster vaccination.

The CDR3 nucleotides read TGTGCCAGCAGCTCGGTGACAGACGAGCAGTACTTC. This gives the protein CASSSVTDEQYF. This chain links TRBV5-4 with TRBJ2-7; TRBD1 might be the D (5 bases). V lost 3 bases to trimming and J lost 5 bases, with 9 bases between them. Looked up from germline, CDR1 is SGHNT and CDR2 is YYREEE (reference sequence). The CDR3 is 12 amino acids.